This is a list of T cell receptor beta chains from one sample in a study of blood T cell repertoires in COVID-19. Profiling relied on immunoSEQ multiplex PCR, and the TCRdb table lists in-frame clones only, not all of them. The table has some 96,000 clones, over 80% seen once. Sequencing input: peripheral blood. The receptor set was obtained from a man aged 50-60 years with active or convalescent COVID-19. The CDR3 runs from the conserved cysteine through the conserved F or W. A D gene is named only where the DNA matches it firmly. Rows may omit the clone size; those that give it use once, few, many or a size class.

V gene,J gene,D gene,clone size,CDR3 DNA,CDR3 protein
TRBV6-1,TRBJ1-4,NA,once,TGTGCCAGCAGTGATACACTAGATGAAAAACTGTTTTTT,CASSDTLDEKLFF
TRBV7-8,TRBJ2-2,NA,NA,TGTGCCAGCAGTTCCTCCAGGGTGAGCGGGGAGCTGTTTTTT,CASSSSRVSGELFF
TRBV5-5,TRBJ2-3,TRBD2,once,TGTGCCAGCAGCTCCTGGACTAGCGGGCGTACCCCCATTAGCACAGATACGCAGTATTTT,CASSSWTSGRTPISTDTQYF
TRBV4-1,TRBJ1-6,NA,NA,TGCGCCAGCAGCCAATTGCCAGGATATAATTCACCCCTCCACTTT,CASSQLPGYNSPLHF
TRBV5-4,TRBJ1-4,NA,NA,TGTGCCAGCAGCTCCGACTTGGGTTCCGAAAAACTGTTTTTT,CASSSDLGSEKLFF
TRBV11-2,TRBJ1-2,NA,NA,TGTGCCAGCAGCTTGACAGCTCCCTATGGCTACACCTTC,CASSLTAPYGYTF
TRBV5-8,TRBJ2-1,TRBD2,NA,TGTGCCAGCAGCCTGGGGACTAGCGGCTACAATGAGCAGTTCTTC,CASSLGTSGYNEQFF
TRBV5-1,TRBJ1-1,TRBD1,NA,TGCGCCAGCAGCTCTACAGGGGCAGGGACTGAAGCTTTCTTT,CASSSTGAGTEAFF
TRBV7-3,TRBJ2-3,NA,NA,TGTGCCAGCGCTCAGGGGAAAGATACGCAGTATTTT,CASAQGKDTQYF
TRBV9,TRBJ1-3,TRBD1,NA,TGTGCCAGCAGCGTAGACAGGGGAGGAAACACCATATATTTT,CASSVDRGGNTIYF
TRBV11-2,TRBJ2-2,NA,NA,TGTGCCAGCAGCTTAGGGCGAGGGGGTAAGGATTTCAACACCGGGGAGCTGTTTTTT,CASSLGRGGKDFNTGELFF
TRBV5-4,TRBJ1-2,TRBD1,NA,TGTGCCAGCAGCCAAGGACAGGGGGGCGCGGGTGGCTACACCTTC,CASSQGQGGAGGYTF
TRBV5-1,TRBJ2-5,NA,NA,TGCGCCAGCAGCTCGGACGGACCGAGGAGGGAGACCCAGTACTTC,CASSSDGPRRETQYF
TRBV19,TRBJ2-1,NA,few,TGTGCCAGTAGCCCGGGACATAGTGGGTCCGATGAGCAGTTCTTC,CASSPGHSGSDEQFF
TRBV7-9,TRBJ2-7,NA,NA,TGTGCCAGCAGCTCGACCGGGACAAGCGAGCAGTACTTC,CASSSTGTSEQYF
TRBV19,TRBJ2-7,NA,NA,TGTGCCAGTAGTATCCCAGGCCTGAACTACGAGCAGTACTTC,CASSIPGLNYEQYF
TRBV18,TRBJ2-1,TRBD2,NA,TGTGCCAGCTCACTGACTAGCGGCCCCCATGAGCAGTTCTTC,CASSLTSGPHEQFF
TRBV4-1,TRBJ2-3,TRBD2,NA,TGCGCCAGCAGCCTCAGCGGGAGAGGCACAGATACGCAGTATTTT,CASSLSGRGTDTQYF
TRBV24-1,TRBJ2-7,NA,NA,TGTGCCACCAGTGATGGGAGTCCCTACGAGCAGTACTTC,CATSDGSPYEQYF
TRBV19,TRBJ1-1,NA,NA,TGTGCCAGTAGCGCCACATTTGAAGCTTTCTTT,CASSATFEAFF
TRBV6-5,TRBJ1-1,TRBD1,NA,TGTGCCAGCAGTTACTCCCGGACAGGGGGCACTGAAGCTTTCTTT,CASSYSRTGGTEAFF
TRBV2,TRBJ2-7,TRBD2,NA,TGTGCCAGCAGTGACCGGGGGGGGTCCTACGAGCAGTACTTC,CASSDRGGSYEQYF
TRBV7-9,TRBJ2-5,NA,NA,TGTGCCAGCAGCTTACTCGTGGGGGGAGAGACCCAGTACTTC,CASSLLVGGETQYF
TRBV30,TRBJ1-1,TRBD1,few,TGTGCCTGGGGGAGGACAGGGGACACTGAAGCTTTCTTT,CAWGRTGDTEAFF
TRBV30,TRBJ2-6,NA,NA,TGTGCCTGCCCGGGACTTTCGGGGAGCCCTGGGGCCAACGTCCTGACTTTC,CACPGLSGSPGANVLTF
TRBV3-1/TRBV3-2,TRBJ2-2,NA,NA,TGTGCCAGCAGCCAGTGGGGCCAGGGCGGCACCGGGGAGCTGTTTTTT,CASSQWGQGGTGELFF
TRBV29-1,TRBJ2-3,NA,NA,TGCAGCGTCCGGAGGGCTAGCCCGGGTGGTACGCAGTATTTT,CSVRRASPGGTQYF
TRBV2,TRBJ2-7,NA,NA,TGTGCCAGCAGTGAAAGGCGGGTCGCCACCTACGAGCAGTACTTC,CASSERRVATYEQYF
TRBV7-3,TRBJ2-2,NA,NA,TGTGCCAGCAGCCCGGGGGCCGGGGAGCTGTTTTTT,CASSPGAGELFF
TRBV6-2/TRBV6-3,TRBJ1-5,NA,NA,TGTGCCAGCACCCCTACAGGGCACAATCAGCCCCAGCATTTT,CASTPTGHNQPQHF
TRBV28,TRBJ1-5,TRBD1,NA,TGTGCCATGGGACAGCTTAATCAGCCCCAGCATTTT,CAMGQLNQPQHF
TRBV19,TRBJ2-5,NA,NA,TGTGCCAGTAGTATACACAGCCAAGAGACCCAGTACTTC,CASSIHSQETQYF
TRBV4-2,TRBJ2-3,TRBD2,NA,TGTGCCAGCAGCCTGGGACTAGCGAGACTTTCTAGCACAGATACGCAGTATTTT,CASSLGLARLSSTDTQYF
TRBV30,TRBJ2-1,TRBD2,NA,TGTGCCTGGAGGTATAATAGCGGGAGGTCCTACAATGAGCAGTTCTTC,CAWRYNSGRSYNEQFF
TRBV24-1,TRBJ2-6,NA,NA,TGTGCCACCAGTGATTCCAGACAGGTCCTACGCTCTGGGGCCAACGTCCTGACTTTC,CATSDSRQVLRSGANVLTF
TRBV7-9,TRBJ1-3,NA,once,TGTGCCAGCAGCTCCCCTGACAGGTTGGGAAACACCATATATTTT,CASSSPDRLGNTIYF
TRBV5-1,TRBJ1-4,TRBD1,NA,TGCGCCAGCAGGCCCGGGACAGGGGGCAACGCCGACGAAAAACTGTTTTTT,CASRPGTGGNADEKLFF
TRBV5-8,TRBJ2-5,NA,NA,TGTGCCAGCAGCTTTCTAGAGGCCCAGTACTTC,CASSFLEAQYF
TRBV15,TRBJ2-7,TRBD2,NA,TGTGCCACCAGCAGAACAAGCGGGAGGGCCGAAGAGCAGTACTTC,CATSRTSGRAEEQYF
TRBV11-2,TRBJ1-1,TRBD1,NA,TGTGCCAGCAGCCGACAGGGAATAATCACTGAAGCTTTCTTT,CASSRQGIITEAFF
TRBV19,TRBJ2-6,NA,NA,TGTGCCAGCTCCTCCGACTCATTCTCTGGGGCCAACGTCCTGACTTTC,CASSSDSFSGANVLTF
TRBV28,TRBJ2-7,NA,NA,TGTGCCAGCAGTTCCGCTTCATCTACCACCTACGAGCAGTACTTC,CASSSASSTTYEQYF
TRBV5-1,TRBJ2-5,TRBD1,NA,TGCGCCAGCAGCTCCGAGGGGGCAGCGGAGACCCAGTACTTC,CASSSEGAAETQYF
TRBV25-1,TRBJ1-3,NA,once,TGTGCCAGCAGTGCCACACAGGCCTACTCTGGAAACACCATATATTTT,CASSATQAYSGNTIYF
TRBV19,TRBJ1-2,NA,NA,TGTGCCAGTAGTACTACCAGGGCTTCTGGCTATGGCTACACCTTC,CASSTTRASGYGYTF
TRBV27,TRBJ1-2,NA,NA,TGTGCCAGCAGTATGCGGGGCTATGGCTACACCTTC,CASSMRGYGYTF
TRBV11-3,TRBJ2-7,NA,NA,TGTGCCAGCAGCTTAGGATGGAAGGGGTTCTCCTACGAGCAGTACTTC,CASSLGWKGFSYEQYF
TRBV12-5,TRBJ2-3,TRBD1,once,TGTGCTAGTGGTTTAACAGGGGGCTTAAATACGCAGTATTTT,CASGLTGGLNTQYF
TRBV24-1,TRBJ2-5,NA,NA,TGTGCCACCAGTGATTTAGCCATTCAAGAGACCCAGTACTTC,CATSDLAIQETQYF
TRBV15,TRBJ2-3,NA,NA,TGTGCCACCAGCAGAGGAGCGGATTCTAGCACAGATACGCAGTATTTT,CATSRGADSSTDTQYF
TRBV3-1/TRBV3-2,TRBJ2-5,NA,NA,TGTGCCAGCACTGGAGAAGAGACCCAGTACTTC,CASTGEETQYF
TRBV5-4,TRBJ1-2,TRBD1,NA,TGTGCCAGCGGCACGACAGGGGGCCTTAGCTACACCTTC,CASGTTGGLSYTF
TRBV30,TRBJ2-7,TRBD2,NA,TGTGCCTGGAGTCTACTAGCGGGAGCTTTCGAGCAGTACTTC,CAWSLLAGAFEQYF
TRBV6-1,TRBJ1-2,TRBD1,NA,TGTGCCAGCAGTGATTTCGGGACAGGAATATACGGCTACACCTTC,CASSDFGTGIYGYTF